A selection of T cell receptor beta chains follows, all from one sample in a study of beta chain features in type 1 diabetes. Here immunoSEQ multiplex PCR was the method, and the copy in TCRdb shows in-frame clones only, minus some. Among roughly 280,000 clones listed, approximately 24% were seen once. The sample was naive CD4+ T cells from blood. These receptors were collected from a woman aged 25 to 45 with type 1 diabetes. CDR3s include the opening cysteine and the closing phenylalanine or tryptophan.

TRBJ2-7	15	TRBV11-3	CASSPRQGRFGQQYF
TRBJ2-4	15	TRBV28	CASSLDGVAKNIQYF
TRBJ2-5	18	TRBV19	CASSINLAGGPDQETQYF
TRBJ2-3	17	TRBV27	CASSLMRWTSGTDTQYF
TRBJ2-2	16	TRBV4-1	CASSQDSGSVTGELFF
TRBJ1-2	15	TRBV5-6	CASSLLPGVAGGYTF
TRBJ2-3	13	TRBV5-4	CASSLPTTDTQYF
TRBJ1-5	13	TRBV30	CAWSGQGDQPQHF
TRBJ2-1	15	TRBV29-1	CSVERASGPYNEQFF
TRBJ1-1	12	TRBV7-3	CASSGHNTEAFF
TRBJ2-7	14	TRBV18	CASSPRTDNYEQYF
TRBJ2-5	16	TRBV4-1	CASSKMGAGVQETQYF
TRBJ2-1	16	TRBV5-4	CASRGRQGPSRNEQFF
TRBJ2-1	14	TRBV19	CASSIEGGYNEQFF
TRBJ1-2	14	TRBV27	CASTQDRGRPGYTF
TRBJ2-1	12	TRBV11-2	CASSPSVYEQFF
TRBJ1-1	14	TRBV15	CATSRAGANTEAFF
TRBJ2-7	15	TRBV5-1	CASSSGQGHSYEQYF
TRBJ2-1	15	TRBV5-4	CASSSPGQGLHEQFF
TRBJ2-1	13	TRBV18	CASSPIQGYEQFF
TRBJ1-4	13	TRBV29-1	CSVEGGQFEKLFF
TRBJ1-4	14	TRBV30	CAWSPTWGDEKLFF
TRBJ1-5	16	TRBV5-6	CASSLSPGRGNQPQHF
TRBJ1-2	13	TRBV19	CASRSGGTYGYTF
TRBJ2-3	15	TRBV4-2	CASSQDRWSTDTQYF
TRBJ2-5	14	TRBV28	CASSPDRNQETQYF
TRBJ2-1	17	TRBV11-1	CASSSRSGRVSYNEQFF
TRBJ2-7	15	TRBV2	CASSEVPGVPYEQYF
TRBJ2-7	15	TRBV5-1	CASSYGLAGADEQYF